One TCR beta chain is described in this entry. Its target is not known. At the DNA level, this CDR3 is encoded by other sequences in the same sample as well. In each case, RNA was isolated and then reverse transcribed into cDNA as the sequencing template. Clones were read by immunoSEQ multiplex PCR, and TCRdb kept only the in-frame ones, dropping some. The sample lists 65,000 to 95,000 clones; approximately 50% were seen once. The record originates from a study of CD8+ T cells in alopecia areata. Findings and limits, study-wide: Elevated clonality characterized lesional scalp relative to normal scalp, particularly in alopecia totalis/universalis. Scalp sample sequencing also detects resident alphabeta T cells of normal skin. Compared with mice, patients displayed less clear TCR sharing, possibly for HLA-related reasons.

Researchers gathered lesional scalp punch biopsies and peripheral blood from patients with alopecia areata. Between the trimmed V and J ends, which lost 4 bases and 4 bases, there was a span of 4 bases. The length of the CDR3 is 11 residues. Germline V gene lookup returns CDR1 MNHEY and CDR2 SMNVEV (reference sequence). The sequencing sample was made of NKG2D-high CD8+ T cells sorted from blood. This TCR derives from a human donor with alopecia areata. The chain links TRBV27 to TRBJ2-5; D gene uncertain. CDR3 DNA sequence: TGTGCCAGCAGTTCCGGAGAGACCCAGTACTTC. Translation: CASSSGETQYF.